This T cell receptor (beta chain) was retrieved from a study of CD8+CD57+ T cells in acquired aplastic anemia. The study's findings and limits: Fewer than 30 CD8+ CDR3 sequences were shared between patients and controls.

Germline assignment: CDR1 GTSNPN and CDR2 SVGIG (reference sequence). The CDR3 spans 12 amino acids, including both terminal residues. TCR beta VDJ and CDR3 profiles were obtained from a genomic DNA template. In TCRdb, the reads were re-called with MiXCR into one record per CDR3 protein. The sample lists roughly 200,000 distinct CDR3 sequences, 65% occurring once. This clonotype showed up many times. Its antigen is as yet unknown. The final CDR3 position lacks the conserved phenylalanine or tryptophan, pointing to a likely read error. The limits of the CDR3 on the DNA are not certain, so only TCRdb's listed CDR3 is given. Sequenced patients had shown CD8+CD57+ cell expansion by flow cytometry. The diagnosis in all patients was severe acquired aplastic anemia.

The rearrangement joins TRBV30 to TRBJ2-7. This sequence was found in a human donor with aplastic anemia. The sequencing sample was made of sorted CD4+, CD8+, or CD8+CD57+ T cells (not recorded which) from PBMCs. CDR3 amino acids: CDWSSDVCSSDL.